This TCR beta chain was profiled in a study of regulatory T cells in long-lasting Graves disease. There are many counts of this clonotype. Its specificity is not known. Findings of the study overall: Exclusively peripheral blood, rather than thyroid tissue, was studied. TCR diversity was lower in persistent Graves' patients than in newly diagnosed ones.

Building of the TCR beta libraries involved iRepertoire HTBI primers and Arm-PCR of CDR3 regions. TCRdb re-called the multiplex PCR reads with MiXCR, one entry per CDR3 protein. The table records 550,000 to 600,000 distinct CDR3 sequences, 15% to 20% of them present only once. Noted time point: newly diagnosed GD, antithyroid drugs for less than 3 months. Extracted PBMC RNA gave rise to the TCR library. The ends lost 5 bases at V and 4 bases at J; junction bases unmatched: 12. The CDR3 has 16 residues. The germline V gene has CDR1 MDHEN and CDR2 SYDVKM. These data also featured in a second study, about T cells in Graves' hyperthyroidism and ophthalmopathy. This second report adds: Expanded thyroid clonotypes (above 0.001) were mostly also found in blood. Before onset, by a median of around 6.1 months, the model predicted ophthalmopathy.

V is TRBV28 and J is TRBJ1-2; 8 positions match TRBD1. Sequences were derived from peripheral blood mononuclear cells (PBMCs), sampled at new diagnosis, from a patient treated with antithyroid drugs. The TCR sequence derives from a man aged 18 to 30 with Graves disease. This CDR3 is CASSNPQGAGVYGYTF. In nucleotides, the CDR3 is TGTGCCAGCAGTAATCCCCAGGGGGCTGGGGTCTATGGCTACACCTTC.